These 11 T cell receptor beta chains originate from one sample sequenced in a study of beta chain features in type 1 diabetes. The whole isolated RNA underwent reverse transcription, so sequencing captured expressed TCRB transcripts. Here immunoSEQ multiplex PCR was the method, and the copy in TCRdb shows in-frame clones only, minus some. Of about 180,000 clones listed, more than 10% are singletons. Material for sequencing was central memory CD4+ T cells from blood. These receptor sequences come from a young woman in good health.

The chain couples TRBV5-1 to TRBJ2-7, with D possibly TRBD1 on 7 matching bases. CDR3 length: 15 amino acids. Looked up from germline, CDR1 is SGHRS and CDR2 is YFSETQ. V was shortened by 3 bases and J by 7 bases, with 20 bases between the two germline ends. CDR3 sequence: CASSSTGTEGGEQYF. The DNA of the CDR3 is TGCGCCAGCAGCTCCACCGGGACAGAAGGAGGGGAGCAGTACTTC.

The chain has TRBV5-1 and TRBJ2-1; D call uncertain. Per the germline V gene, CDR1 is SGHRS and CDR2 is YFSETQ. The CDR3 is 12 residues long. Trimming pared 3 bases from V and 6 bases from J, leaving 7 bases between. CDR3 in DNA: TGCGCCAGCAGCTGGCAGTTCAATGAGCAGTTCTTC. Encoded protein: CASSWQFNEQFF.

This clone came up a few times. The chain carries TRBV11-3 and TRBJ2-1; 7 nucleotides agree with TRBD2. The germline gives CDR1 SGHNT, CDR2 YENEEA. J lost 6 bases, V lost 1 base, and 0 bases had no gene match. This CDR3 is 13 amino acids long. The CDR3 coding sequence is TGTGCCAGCAGCTTAGGACTAGCCAATGAGCAGTTCTTC. It translates to CASSLGLANEQFF.

This clone was seen a few times. The chain recombines TRBV29-1 with TRBJ2-1; maybe TRBD2 (5 bases). CDR3 length: 13 residues. Trimming removed 3 bases from V and 7 bases from J, with 13 bases in between. CDR1 and CDR2 (germline): SQVTM, ANQGSEA. The CDR3 is CSVEGSSRNEQFF. CDR3 nucleotides: TGCAGCGTTGAGGGGAGCAGTCGGAATGAGCAGTTCTTC.

This chain joins TRBV29-1 and TRBJ1-1, with D maybe TRBD1 (5 bases). CDR3 length: 12 residues. Germline CDR1 is SQVTM and CDR2 is ANQGSEA. V was pared by 4 bases and J by 10 bases, with 16 bases between. DNA for the CDR3: TGCAGCGTTGCGACGGGACGGGGACTAGCTTTCTTT. Translated, it gives CSVATGRGLAFF.

There are a few counts of this clone. This chain connects TRBV30 to TRBJ2-7; no firm D call. Germline V lookup: CDR1 GTSNPN, CDR2 SVGIG (reference sequence). The V end lost 3 bases, the J end lost 3 bases, and 9 bases lay between the germline ends. The CDR3 loop spans 12 amino acids. As DNA, the CDR3 is TGTGCCTGGAGAGTAAACGGCTACGAGCAGTACTTC. This sequence encodes CAWRVNGYEQYF.

This clone was counted only a few times. V gene TRBV5-1 combines with J gene TRBJ1-3; 7 nucleotides align to TRBD1. There are 17 residues in the CDR3. Germline V gene data show CDR1 as SGHRS and CDR2 as YFSETQ. V lost 4 bases and J lost 4; bases outside the gene matches: 14. The CDR3 is CASSRPLTGDRGNTIYF. The DNA for the CDR3 is TGCGCCAGCAGCCGTCCTCTAACCGGGGACAGAGGAAACACCATATATTTT.

This clone showed up just a few times. The chain couples TRBV9 to TRBJ2-6, with D possibly being TRBD1 (6 bases). Trimming pared 2 bases from V and 2 bases from J, leaving 8 bases between. This CDR3 contains 15 residues. Germline V gene sequence: CDR1 SGDLS, CDR2 YYNGEE. CDR3 DNA: TGTGCCAGCAGCGTCAGGGGTACTGGGGCCAACGTCCTGACTTTC. It translates to CASSVRGTGANVLTF.

The CDR3 reads CSAPGGRRTFF. In DNA form, the CDR3 reads TGCAGTGCTCCGGGGGGCAGGCGAACTTTCTTT. The chain recombines TRBV20-1 with TRBJ1-1; tentative D call: TRBD1 (6 bases). Germline CDR1 is DFQATT and CDR2 is SNEGSKA (reference sequence). The CDR3 consists of 11 residues. V dropped 5 bases and J dropped 12 bases, with 16 bases sitting between them.

The CDR3 loop reads CATGGAGAPEQYF. CDR3 coding DNA: TGTGCCACGGGGGGGGCGGGAGCCCCCGAGCAGTACTTC. The chain joins TRBV19 to TRBJ2-7, with 8 bases matching TRBD2. The germline gives CDR1 LNHDA, CDR2 SQIVND (reference sequence). The V segment lost 10 bases and the J segment 6 bases; nucleotides outside the gene matches: 11. The CDR3 has 13 residues.

This clone was seen a handful of times. V is TRBV19 and J is TRBJ2-1, with 11 bases lining up with TRBD1. V shed 3 bases, J shed 7 bases, and the junction held 5 bases outside the gene matches. The CDR3 spans 15 residues. CDR1 LNHDA and CDR2 SQIVND come from the germline V gene (reference sequence). The CDR3 sequence is CASSMRGQGVNEQFF. The CDR3, as DNA: TGTGCCAGTAGTATGCGGGGACAGGGGGTGAATGAGCAGTTCTTC.